The subject of this entry is one TCR beta chain. Its antigen remains unidentified. No much larger clonotype is one base removed from it; base qualities were not supplied. The CDR3 measures 13 amino acids from cysteine to phenylalanine. Kept here is only the CDR3 DNA, which spans 39 bases and is read in frame from base 1. Relative to germline, V is missing 6 bases and J is missing 10 bases, with 11 bases of the junction outside any gene match. Based on the germline V gene, the CDR1 and CDR2 sequences are MNHEY and SVGAGI. This sample was taken from a study of cytomegalovirus exposure and HLA in healthy donors (dated by TCRdb to about 2017). About the study as a whole: In an earlier analysis of under 750 of the donors, approximately 300 Gb of sequence data and 90 million to 120 million unique TCR beta sequences from about 190 million T cells were reported. The T cell repertoires of about 700 subjects were profiled by immunosequencing and related to cytomegalovirus serostatus. The number of typed donors differed by locus: 629-630 for A, B, C, DRB1 and DQB1; 500 to 550 for DQA1; approximately 600 for DPA1; and around 490 for DPB1. Rather than drawing on any new phenotypic data, the later analysis identified candidate immune exposures from TCR beta sequences and the way those sequences occurred across donors. A later genetic analysis took genome-wide SNP genotypes for about 55% of the 666 donors and used that subset as a discovery cohort. An earlier analysis of approximately 500 of the donors applied high-throughput TCR beta sequencing to assess whether each TCR beta V gene segment acted as functional or pseudogenic. HLA typing included class I and class II loci at four-digit resolution. A later analysis re-examined previously published TCR beta repertoires from around 670 donors and added high-resolution HLA genotyping to investigate patterns of TCR occurrence. Among the roughly 400 genotyped donors, 75% to 90% belonged to the genetic ancestry cluster associated with self-reported Caucasian donors. Among roughly 370 genotyped donors of the cohort, an average of approximately 240,000 unique TCR beta nucleotide sequences were sequenced per donor, 15% to 20% of them non-productive. The study combined high-throughput TCR immunosequencing, statistical association of individual TCRs with disease status, and machine learning to predict cytomegalovirus infection status. Around 320 gigabases of sequencing data and 78 million or so unique TCR sequences were included in an early release covering over 600 HLA-typed donors. Five DR-DQ haplotypes were treated as single units for association and clustering because of strong linkage in the cohort. The study aimed to test whether cataloging public T cell receptors could reveal signatures of past pathogen exposure. Every discovery cohort repertoire had been produced on one sequencing platform. Donor age, sex, ethnicity and CMV serostatus were compiled alongside the repertoire data. A separate validation cohort of some 130 different subjects was used in addition to the approximately 640-subject first cohort. General study outcomes and caveats: A later analysis found that TCR association rates varied across HLA loci, with DRB1 alleles showing the most associated TCRs and HLA-C alleles the fewest. The classifier was reported to diagnose cytomegalovirus status with high specificity and sensitivity in both the original and validation cohorts. The presence/absence analyses assumed that sequencing depth was roughly uniform across donors, and that assumption may not be true. The authors suggested that the approach could potentially be extended to other disease states and immunological phenotypes. According to a later genetic analysis, donors in an Asian-associated ancestry cluster had fewer N-insertions in productive TCRs than the approximately 650-donor mean. When HLA alleles, especially DR and DQ, strongly co-occurred, attributing TCR associations to individual alleles was difficult. In a later analysis, HLA-associated TCR beta chains showed more clonal expansion and lower generation probabilities than non-associated chains that were equally common. A later analysis found that most CMV-associated TCR beta chains appeared HLA-restricted, with HLA associations seemingly driven largely by CMV exposure. Specific HLA alleles were associated with over 15,000 TCR beta sequences at a false discovery rate of 0.05 in a later analysis. In a later analysis, several top co-occurrence clusters were reported to appear linked to parvovirus B19, influenza, CMV and Epstein-Barr virus. Most TCR sequences were seen in very few donors, while some public TCRs were found in many individuals. In a later genetic analysis, a missense DCLRE1C variant was associated with V-gene and J-gene trimming of TCR beta chains, and the association was replicated in an independent cohort. Some IMGT-functional V segments, including TRBV6-2 and TRBV6-3, could not be distinguished by the 87-base-pair reads and were therefore excluded. For the cohort, immune exposure information was limited to CMV serostatus. The sequencing pipeline was judged likely to have produced a cluster of highly shared sequence variants as a technical artifact. The study listed 164 TCR beta chains as associated with cytomegalovirus. Because HLA typing was missing for some donors at each locus, association tests included only the typed subset. In this cohort, only TCR beta chains were sequenced, and detectable features were limited by the absence of alpha or paired-chain data. Because counts were too low, about 18 rarely observed V segments, including chromosome 9 orphons, were excluded from the earlier analysis of roughly 580 of the donors. A few of the identified cytomegalovirus-associated TCR beta chains were confirmed in vitro to be specific for cytomegalovirus antigens. In an earlier analysis of approximately 600 of the donors, most TCR beta V segments were observed in productive rearrangements about 90% or about 30% of the time, broadly matching IMGT annotations. A further reported finding was that TCR beta sequences accurately predicted the HLA-A and HLA-B alleles for most subjects in the first cohort. Linkage disequilibrium might explain the correlated functional status among segregating V segments, but an unknown experimental factor could not be excluded.

The cohort consisted of fewer than 700 healthy bone marrow donors. At the time of sampling, every cohort member was nominally healthy, though immune exposures that went unrecorded were likely present. The donor was CMV seropositive and was included in the group of 250 to 300 seropositive cohort members. A peripheral blood sample was provided by each donor, and peripheral blood mononuclear cells were used for TCR beta sequencing. The Qiagen DNeasy Blood Extraction Kit was used to extract genomic DNA from the blood cell samples. Library construction relied on the immunoSEQ multiplex PCR assay. For the multiplex PCR, a mixture combining 60 forward primers for TCR Vbeta segments and 13 reverse primers for TCR Jbeta segments was used. The CDR3 region of rearranged TCR beta genes was amplified from genomic DNA by a multiplex PCR assay. The amplified TCR beta libraries were sequenced on the Illumina HiSeq System as 87-base-pair reads. In the original analysis: Across the roughly 700 repertoires, a later analysis counted about 81 million unique TCR beta chains, approximately 12 million of which were shared by at least two donors. A nearest-neighbor algorithm error-corrected the raw reads and collapsed the reads into unique sequences, merging closely related sequences to remove PCR and sequencing errors. To assign V, D and J gene segments, CDR3 sequences were aligned to IMGT reference sequences. For a sequence to be retained, a match of at least six nucleotides was required to both a V gene segment and a J gene segment. A rearrangement counted as productive if the CDR3 had no stop codons and remained in frame with V and J, and every other rearrangement counted as non-productive. CDR3 was defined according to IMGT convention as the region running from the second conserved V-encoded cysteine to the conserved J-encoded phenylalanine. In an earlier analysis of roughly 580 of the donors, sequences lacking an unambiguous match to a single V gene segment were excluded. An earlier analysis of about 590 of the donors classified V segments as functional when productive rearrangements were above 56.7% and as segregating when the standard deviation between donors was above 5%. A statistical classification framework was developed to diagnose cytomegalovirus status using the catalog of TCR beta chain sequences. V and J gene assignment, in a later analysis, came from comparing TCR nucleotide sequences with IMGT/GENE-DB human TR gene sequences. Using the TCRdist pipeline, a later analysis assigned CDR3 sequences along with most-parsimonious VDJ recombination scenarios. In a later analysis, every TCR beta chain was defined by the combination of its CDR3 amino acid sequence and its V-gene family, and reads without a unique V-gene family were dropped. To address suspected cross-contamination and a sequencing artifact, a later analysis removed approximately 600 highly shared, low-generation-probability nucleotide sequences. In a later analysis, a clonal expansion index for each public chain was calculated from normalized within-repertoire ranks of inferred template counts. In a later analysis, generation probabilities were computed with a VDJ recombination model fitted to out-of-frame rearrangements, and the resulting probabilities were checked against IGoR. In a later analysis, TCR-TCR, TCR-HLA and TCR-CMV co-occurrence was scored with hypergeometric tests, and a repertoire-size bias correction was applied to TCR pairs. To estimate false discovery rates, a later analysis permuted the HLA or CMV assignments 20 times. In a later analysis, co-occurring TCRs were grouped using DBSCAN, and TCRdist sequence similarity was added for clustering within HLA-allele-positive subsets. Repertoires with fewer than 30,000 or more than 120,000 public chains were left out of co-occurrence clustering, as were four to six repertoires with anomalous nucleotide sharing. The source is immuneACCESS, and TCRdb retained only in-frame sequences with V and J called. Part of the clones is not carried over; for the studies checked, unresolved V genes explain less than half of this, and the remainder is unexplained. The V and J calls and clone size come from that table; D and trimming were worked out from the DNA. The sample table holds 80,000 to 100,000 clones, of which more than 70% were seen once. The ten largest clones capture roughly 9.8% of the sample.

Sequenced sample: PBMCs. This receptor was obtained from a young man in good health and CMV-seropositive. The V gene is TRBV6-5 and the J gene is TRBJ1-1, and TRBD1 aligns with 7 junction nucleotides. This receptor has the CDR3 CASRDGTAGRAFF. At the DNA level, the sequence is TGTGCCAGCAGAGATGGGACAGCCGGTCGAGCTTTCTTT.